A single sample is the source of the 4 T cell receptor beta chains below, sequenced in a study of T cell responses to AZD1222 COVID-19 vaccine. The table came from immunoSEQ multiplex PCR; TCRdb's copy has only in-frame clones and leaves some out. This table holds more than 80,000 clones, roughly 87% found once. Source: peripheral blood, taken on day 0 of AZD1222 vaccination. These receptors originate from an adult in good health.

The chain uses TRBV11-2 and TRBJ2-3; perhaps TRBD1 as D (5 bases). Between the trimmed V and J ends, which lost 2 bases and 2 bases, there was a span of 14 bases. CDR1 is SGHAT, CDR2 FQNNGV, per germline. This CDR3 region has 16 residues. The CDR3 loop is CASSLSPSRATDTQYF. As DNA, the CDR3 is TGTGCCAGCAGCTTAAGCCCGAGCAGGGCCACAGATACGCAGTATTTT. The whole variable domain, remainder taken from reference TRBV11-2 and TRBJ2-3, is EAGVAQSPRYKIIEKRQSVAFWCNPISGHATLYWYQQILGQGPKLLIQFQNNGVVDDSQLPKDRFSAERLKGVDSTLKIQPAKLEDSAVYLCASSLSPSRATDTQYFGPGTRLTVL.

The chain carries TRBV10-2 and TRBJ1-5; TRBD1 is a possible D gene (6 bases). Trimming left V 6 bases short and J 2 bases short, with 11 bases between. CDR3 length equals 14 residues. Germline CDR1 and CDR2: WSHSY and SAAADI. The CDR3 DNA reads TGCGCCAGCAGGGCAGGGGAAGGCAATCAGCCCCAGCATTTT. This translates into CASRAGEGNQPQHF.

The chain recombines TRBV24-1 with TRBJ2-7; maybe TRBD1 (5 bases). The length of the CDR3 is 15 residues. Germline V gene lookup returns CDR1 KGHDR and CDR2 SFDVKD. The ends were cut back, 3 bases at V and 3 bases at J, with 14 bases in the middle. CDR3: CATSDPTENDYEQYF. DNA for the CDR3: TGTGCCACCAGTGATCCGACAGAGAACGACTACGAGCAGTACTTC.

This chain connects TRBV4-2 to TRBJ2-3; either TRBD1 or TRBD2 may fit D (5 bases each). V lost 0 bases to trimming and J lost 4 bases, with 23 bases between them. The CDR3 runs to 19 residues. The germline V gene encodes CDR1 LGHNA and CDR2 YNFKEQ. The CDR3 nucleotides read TGTGCCAGCAGCCAAGATCTGCGGAGCGTGGGGAGAGGGGCAGATACGCAGTATTTT. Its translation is CASSQDLRSVGRGADTQYF.